This TCR beta chain was obtained from a study of control samples from healthy donors and cancer patients. TCRdb's copy holds only in-frame clones and misses some; the assay was immunoSEQ multiplex PCR. The sample has 20,000 to 25,000 clones, around four fifths seen once. This clone was picked up one time. V was pared by 0 bases and J by 3 bases, with 8 bases between. This CDR3 spans 15 amino acids. CDR1 and CDR2 (germline): ENHRY, SYGVKD. The sample comprised PBMCs. The source of this sequence is a man in his sixties with colorectal cancer. This chain links TRBV10-3 with TRBJ2-2, with D perhaps TRBD2 (6 bases). CDR3 sequence (DNA): TGTGCCATCAGTGAGTCTTGGGGGGACACCGGGGAGCTGTTTTTT. Translating gives CAISESWGDTGELFF.